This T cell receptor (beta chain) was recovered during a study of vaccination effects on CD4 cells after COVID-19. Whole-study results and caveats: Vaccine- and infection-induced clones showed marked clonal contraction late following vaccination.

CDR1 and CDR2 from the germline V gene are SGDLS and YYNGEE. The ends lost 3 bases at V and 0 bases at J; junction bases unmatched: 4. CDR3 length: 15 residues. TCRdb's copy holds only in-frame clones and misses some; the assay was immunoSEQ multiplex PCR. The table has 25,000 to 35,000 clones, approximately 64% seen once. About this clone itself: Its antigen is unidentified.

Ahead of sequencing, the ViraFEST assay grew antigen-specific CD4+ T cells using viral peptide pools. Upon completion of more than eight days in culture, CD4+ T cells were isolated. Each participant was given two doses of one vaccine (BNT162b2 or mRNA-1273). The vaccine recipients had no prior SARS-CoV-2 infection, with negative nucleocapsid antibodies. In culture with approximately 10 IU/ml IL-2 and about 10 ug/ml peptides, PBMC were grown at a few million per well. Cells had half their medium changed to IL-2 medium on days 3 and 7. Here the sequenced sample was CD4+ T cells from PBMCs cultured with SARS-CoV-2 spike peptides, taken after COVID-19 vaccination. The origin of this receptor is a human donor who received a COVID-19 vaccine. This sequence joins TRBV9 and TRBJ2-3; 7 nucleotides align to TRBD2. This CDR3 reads CASSGLAGSTDTQYF. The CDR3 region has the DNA TGTGCCAGCAGCGGATTAGCGGGTAGCACAGATACGCAGTATTTT.